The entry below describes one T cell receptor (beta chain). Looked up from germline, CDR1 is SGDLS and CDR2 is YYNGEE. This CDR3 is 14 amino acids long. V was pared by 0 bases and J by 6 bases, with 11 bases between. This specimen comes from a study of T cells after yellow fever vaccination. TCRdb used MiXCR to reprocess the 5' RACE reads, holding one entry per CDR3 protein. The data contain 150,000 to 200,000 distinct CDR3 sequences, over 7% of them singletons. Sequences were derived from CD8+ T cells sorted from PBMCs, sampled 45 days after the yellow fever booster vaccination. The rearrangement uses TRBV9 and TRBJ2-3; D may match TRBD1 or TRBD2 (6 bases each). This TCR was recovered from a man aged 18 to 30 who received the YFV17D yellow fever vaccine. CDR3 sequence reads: CASSVAGAGDTQYF. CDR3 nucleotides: TGTGCCAGCAGCGTAGCGGGGGCGGGGGATACGCAGTATTTT.